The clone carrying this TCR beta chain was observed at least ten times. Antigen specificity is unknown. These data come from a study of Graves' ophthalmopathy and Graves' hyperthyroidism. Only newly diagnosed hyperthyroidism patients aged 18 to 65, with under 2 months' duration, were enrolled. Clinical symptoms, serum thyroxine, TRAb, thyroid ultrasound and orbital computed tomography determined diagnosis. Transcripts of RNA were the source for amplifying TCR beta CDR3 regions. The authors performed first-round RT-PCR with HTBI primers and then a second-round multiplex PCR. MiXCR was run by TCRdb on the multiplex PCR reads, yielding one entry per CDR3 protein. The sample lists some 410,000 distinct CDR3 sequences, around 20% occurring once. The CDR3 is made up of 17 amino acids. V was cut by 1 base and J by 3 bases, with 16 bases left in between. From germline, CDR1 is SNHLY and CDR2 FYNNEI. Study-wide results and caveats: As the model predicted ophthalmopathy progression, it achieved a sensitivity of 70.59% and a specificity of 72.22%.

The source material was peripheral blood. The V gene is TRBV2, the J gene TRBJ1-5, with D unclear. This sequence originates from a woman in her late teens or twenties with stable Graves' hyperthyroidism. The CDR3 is CASSEGPSASYNQPQHF. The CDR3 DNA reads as TGTGCCAGCAGTGAAGGTCCGTCAGCCTCTTACAATCAGCCCCAGCATTTT.